The clone carrying this T cell receptor (beta chain) turned up a few times. Its antigen is as yet unknown. One end of the junction does not line up with germline, which may come from a read error. The germline CDR1 and CDR2 sequences are SGHVS and FQNEAQ. The CDR3 runs 16 residues. This sample is drawn from a study of cytomegalovirus exposure and HLA in healthy donors. Primers for the PCR totalled 60 Vbeta and 13 Jbeta. Data came from immunoSEQ multiplex PCR; TCRdb stores just in-frame clones and leaves some out. Among 110,000 to 150,000 clones, about 80% were seen once, and the ten largest hold over 9.5%. Notes on the study in general: V- and J-gene trimming of TCR beta was linked (in a later analysis) to a missense DCLRE1C variant. Some V segments, TRBV6-2 and TRBV6-3 among them, were indistinguishable and were therefore excluded. Immune exposure was documented only through CMV serostatus. The productive fraction for most TCR beta V segments was about 90% or about 30% in an earlier analysis.

Sequenced material: PBMCs. The rearrangement joins TRBV7-8 to TRBJ2-2; 8 bases match TRBD1. The sequence was collected from a woman aged 55 to 70 in good health and CMV-seropositive. CDR3 amino acids: CASSPRQGSNAGELFF. CDR3 in DNA: TGTGCCAGCAGCCCACGACAGGGGTCGAACGCCGGGGAGCTGTTTTTT. Based on the CDR3 plus reference TRBV7-8 and TRBJ2-2, the full variable domain is GAGVSQSPRYKVAKRGQDVALRCDPISGHVSLFWYQQALGQGPEFLTYFQNEAQLDKSGLPSDRFFAERPEGSVSTLKIQRTQQEDSAVYLCASSPRQGSNAGELFFGEGSRLTVL.